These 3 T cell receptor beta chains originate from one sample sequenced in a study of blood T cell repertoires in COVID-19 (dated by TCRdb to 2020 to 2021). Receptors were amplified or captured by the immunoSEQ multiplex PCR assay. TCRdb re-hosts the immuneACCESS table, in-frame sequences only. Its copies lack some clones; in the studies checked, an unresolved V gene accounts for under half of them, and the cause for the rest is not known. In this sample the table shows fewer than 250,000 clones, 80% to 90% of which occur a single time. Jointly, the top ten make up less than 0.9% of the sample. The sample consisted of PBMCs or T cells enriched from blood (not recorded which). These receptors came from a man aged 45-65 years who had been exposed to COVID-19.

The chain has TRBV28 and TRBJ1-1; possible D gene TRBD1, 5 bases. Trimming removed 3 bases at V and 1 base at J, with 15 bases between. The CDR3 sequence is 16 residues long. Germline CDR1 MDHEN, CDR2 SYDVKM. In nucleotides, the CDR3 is TGTGCCAGCAGTTTTGGTTCGCGCGGGACGAACACTGAAGCTTTCTTT. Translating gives CASSFGSRGTNTEAFF.

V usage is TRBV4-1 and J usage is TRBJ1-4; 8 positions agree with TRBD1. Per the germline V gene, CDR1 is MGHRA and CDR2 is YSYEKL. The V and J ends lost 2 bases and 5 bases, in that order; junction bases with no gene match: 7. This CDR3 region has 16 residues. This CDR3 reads CASSQPRQGRNEKLFF. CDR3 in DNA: TGCGCCAGCAGCCAACCCAGACAGGGGCGGAATGAAAAACTGTTTTTT.

The CDR3 DNA reads as TGTGCCAGCAGTATCCCAGGGGGTGCCCCTGAAGCTTTCTTT. Encoded protein: CASSIPGGAPEAFF. V is TRBV28 and J is TRBJ1-1; TRBD1 matches at 7 bases. The V gene's germline CDR1 is MDHEN and CDR2 SYDVKM. The CDR3 is 14 residues long. With V trimmed by 5 bases and J by 6 bases, 9 bases remained unmatched.